Each of the 15 T cell receptor beta chains below was sequenced from the same sample in a study of T cell repertoires in cytomegalovirus infection. Their cognate antigens are unknown. TCRdb reprocessed the reads with MiXCR, giving one entry per CDR3 protein. This sample carries 80,000 to 95,000 distinct CDR3 sequences, about 29% of them seen once, and the ten largest clones take approximately 71%. Sequences were derived from CD8+ T cells from cultured PBMCs, sampled from culture after CMV antigen stimulation. These receptors came from a human donor in good health (CMV status not recorded). Some clones in this sample may be carry-over from other donors' samples.

This clonotype occurred many times. This chain joins TRBV18 and TRBJ1-1, with unresolved D. Trimming took off 4 bases at V and 6 bases at J, with 15 bases between the two ends. Germline-derived CDR1 and CDR2 are KGHSH and LQKENI. This CDR3 region has 14 residues. CDR3 residues: CASSLWTAGSEAFF. CDR3 bases: TGTGCCAGCTCACTATGGACCGCGGGGTCTGAAGCTTTCTTT.

The chain links TRBV28 to TRBJ2-1; the match to TRBD2 covers 9 bases. The trim removed 8 bases at V and 0 bases at J, leaving 11 bases unmatched. Germline V gives CDR1 MDHEN, CDR2 SYDVKM. There are 17 residues in the CDR3. In nucleotides, the CDR3 is TGTGCCAGCGTCCCGACAGGCGGGGGGGCCTCCTACAATGAGCAGTTCTTC. Its translation: CASVPTGGGASYNEQFF.

The table lists this clonotype with a few counts. The rearrangement joins TRBV19 to TRBJ2-2; D not certain. The germline V and J ends were trimmed by 7 bases and 10 bases, with 16 bases remaining between them. Germline CDR1 reads LNHDA; CDR2 reads SQIVND (reference sequence). This CDR3 is 13 amino acids long. CDR3 bases: TGTGCCAGTACAAAGGGCTCGATCCCGGAGCTGTTTTTT. Translated: CASTKGSIPELFF.

In this sample, this clonotype turned up a few times. The chain uses TRBV18 and TRBJ1-4, with D perhaps TRBD1 (5 bases). Germline CDR1 is KGHSH and CDR2 is LQKENI. Trimming left V 4 bases short and J 3 bases short, with 18 bases between. The CDR3 contains 17 residues. The chain's CDR3 is CASSRAAGSAANEKLFF. The CDR3 region has the DNA TGTGCCAGCTCACGGGCAGCAGGGTCTGCGGCTAATGAAAAACTGTTTTTT. The variable domain in full, with the rest retrieved from reference TRBV18 and TRBJ1-4, is NAGVMQNPRHLVRRRGQEARLRCSPMKGHSHVYWYRQLPEEGLKFMVYLQKENIIDESGMPKERFSAEFPKEGPSILRIQQVVRGDSAAYFCASSRAAGSAANEKLFFGSGTQLSVL.

This clonotype was counted between two and nine times. The V gene is TRBV6-8, the J gene TRBJ1-6; D gene unclear. V gave up 6 bases and J gave up 0 bases, with 9 bases separating them. Germline-derived CDR1 and CDR2 are MNHGY and SAAAGT. The CDR3 contains 15 residues. The CDR3 region is CASRGIDSYNSPLHF. DNA of the CDR3: TGTGCCAGCAGGGGTATCGACTCCTATAATTCACCCCTCCACTTT.

V is TRBV7-9 and J is TRBJ2-7; D may be TRBD1 (6 bases). The CDR3 is 17 residues long. Trimming took 1 base from V and 1 from J, leaving 17 bases between them. Germline loops: CDR1 SEHNR, CDR2 FQNEAQ (reference sequence). The CDR3 loop reads CASSLEGKAGDSYEQYF. The CDR3, as DNA: TGTGCCAGCAGCTTAGAGGGGAAGGCAGGGGATTCCTACGAGCAGTACTTC.

This clonotype came up many times. The V call is TRBV7-2, the J call TRBJ1-2, with TRBD1 as a possible D gene (6 bases). The CDR3 sequence is 16 residues long. CDR1 is SGHTA and CDR2 is FQGNSA in the germline V gene. V was cut by 1 base and J by 1 base, with 13 bases left in between. The DNA of the CDR3 is TGTGCCAGCAGCTTAGTAGCCAGGGGACTTAACTATGGCTACACCTTC. Amino acids: CASSLVARGLNYGYTF.

This chain joins TRBV7-6 and TRBJ2-2; 12 bases fit TRBD2. Germline V lookup: CDR1 SGHVS, CDR2 FNYEAQ. The ends lost 5 bases at V and 0 bases at J; junction bases unmatched: 4. The CDR3 totals 17 residues. Here the CDR3 reads CASSRLAGETNTGELFF. The CDR3 coding sequence is TGTGCCAGCAGCCGACTAGCGGGGGAGACGAACACCGGGGAGCTGTTTTTT.

This clonotype was seen ten or more times. V and J are TRBV7-3 and TRBJ2-3; a weak D match, TRBD2 (5 bases). V was cut by 3 bases and J by 8 bases, with 9 bases left in between. The V gene's germline CDR1 is SGHTA and CDR2 FQGTGA. The length of the CDR3 is 12 residues. The DNA for the CDR3 is TGTGCCAGCAGCTTTAGCGACGGTACGCAGTATTTT. It translates to CASSFSDGTQYF.

V is TRBV19 and J is TRBJ1-5; D is unclear. V shed 3 bases and J shed 1 base, with 1 base lying between them. Germline CDR1 reads LNHDA; CDR2 reads SQIVND (reference sequence). The CDR3 has 12 amino acids. CDR3 nucleotides: TGTGCCAGTAGTATGAGCAATCAGCCCCAGCATTTT. Protein: CASSMSNQPQHF.

This sequence joins TRBV6-6 and TRBJ2-7, with D unclear. V was cut by 6 bases and J by 3 bases, with 9 bases left in between. Germline V gene sequence: CDR1 MNHNY, CDR2 SVGAGI (reference sequence). The CDR3 runs to 12 residues. The CDR3 DNA sequence: TGTGCCAGCAGCAATTTAAACTACGAGCAGTACTTC. It translates to CASSNLNYEQYF.

V gene TRBV5-5 combines with J gene TRBJ2-7, with a tentative D call TRBD1 (6 bases). The V gene lost 7 bases and the J gene lost 0 bases, with 14 bases spanning the gap. The CDR3 covers 14 residues. Germline V gene lookup returns CDR1 SGHKS and CDR2 YYEKEE (reference sequence). The CDR3 nucleotides are TGTGCCAGCTTCGACAGGCTCGCCTCCTACGAGCAGTACTTC. It specifies CASFDRLASYEQYF.

The rearrangement joins TRBV10-3 to TRBJ2-1; weak D call: TRBD1 (6 bases). Germline V CDR1 and CDR2: ENHRY, SYGVKD. Deletions cut 4 bases from V and 7 bases from J, with 20 bases between. The CDR3 is 16 amino acids. The CDR3 sequence: CAISGPPRDMGNEQFF. The CDR3 DNA reads TGTGCCATCAGTGGTCCCCCCCGGGACATGGGGAATGAGCAGTTCTTC.

This clonotype was detected a few times. As DNA, the CDR3 is TGTGCCAGCAGCTTAGGCGGGGGTGGGGGAGATACGCAGTATTTT. It codes for CASSLGGGGGDTQYF. The rearrangement joins TRBV7-3 to TRBJ2-3, with TRBD2 matching 7 bases. Germline CDR1 and CDR2: SGHTA and FQGTGA. Trimming cost V 2 bases and J 5 bases; bases outside gene matches: 7. This CDR3 region has 15 residues. Combining the CDR3 with reference TRBV7-3 and TRBJ2-3 gives the whole variable domain GAGVSQTPSNKVTEKGKYVELRCDPISGHTALYWYRQSLGQGPEFLIYFQGTGAADDSGLPNDRFFAVRPEGSVSTLKIQRTERGDSAVYLCASSLGGGGGDTQYFGPGTRLTVL.

The J gene is TRBJ2-6, the V gene TRBV30; D remains unclear. Germline assignment: CDR1 GTSNPN and CDR2 SVGIG (reference sequence). The CDR3 is 16 amino acids. V shed 3 bases and J shed 3 bases, with 15 bases lying between them. CDR3 sequence: CAWSAFLVSGANVLTF. The CDR3, as DNA: TGTGCCTGGAGCGCATTCCTGGTCAGTGGGGCCAACGTCCTGACTTTC.